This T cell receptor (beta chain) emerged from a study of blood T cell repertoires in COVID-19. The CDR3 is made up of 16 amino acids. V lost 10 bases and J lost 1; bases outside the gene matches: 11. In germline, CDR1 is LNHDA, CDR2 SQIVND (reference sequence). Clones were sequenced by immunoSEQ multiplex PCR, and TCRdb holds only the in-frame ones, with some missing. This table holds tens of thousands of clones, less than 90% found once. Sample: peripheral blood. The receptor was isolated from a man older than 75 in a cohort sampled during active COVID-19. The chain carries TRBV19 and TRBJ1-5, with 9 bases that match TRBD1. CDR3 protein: CATTLQGAGSNQPQHF. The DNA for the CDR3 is TGTGCCACTACATTACAGGGGGCTGGAAGCAATCAGCCCCAGCATTTT.